This T cell receptor (beta chain) emerged from a study of T cell repertoires in cytomegalovirus infection. Looking at the study overall: Carrying CMV and the relevant HLA type showed in public TCR beta signatures. Overall study results and limits: The study found HLA-C-restricted CMV-specific TCR beta clonotypes dominating the ex vivo response. Public TCR beta family frequency separated CMV-and-HLA carriers, including in an independent cohort.

This clonotype was found a few times. Antigen: not known. Each CDR3 protein gets one entry after TCRdb re-called the reads with MiXCR. The profile covers about 310,000 distinct CDR3 sequences, with 17% appearing a single time and 12% taken by the ten largest. The TCR comes from a human donor in good health (CMV status not recorded). Some clones in this sample may be carry-over from other donors' samples. Material: PBMCs.

CDR3 bases: TGTGCCACGACGCCCAGACAGGGATGGAGGAACACTGAAGCTTTCTTT. Its translation is CATTPRQGWRNTEAFF. The V and J genes are TRBV10-3 and TRBJ1-1, with 7 bases identical to TRBD1. J gave up 1 base and V 10 bases, and 15 bases lay outside the gene matches. The V gene's germline CDR1 is ENHRY and CDR2 SYGVKD. The CDR3 runs 16 residues.